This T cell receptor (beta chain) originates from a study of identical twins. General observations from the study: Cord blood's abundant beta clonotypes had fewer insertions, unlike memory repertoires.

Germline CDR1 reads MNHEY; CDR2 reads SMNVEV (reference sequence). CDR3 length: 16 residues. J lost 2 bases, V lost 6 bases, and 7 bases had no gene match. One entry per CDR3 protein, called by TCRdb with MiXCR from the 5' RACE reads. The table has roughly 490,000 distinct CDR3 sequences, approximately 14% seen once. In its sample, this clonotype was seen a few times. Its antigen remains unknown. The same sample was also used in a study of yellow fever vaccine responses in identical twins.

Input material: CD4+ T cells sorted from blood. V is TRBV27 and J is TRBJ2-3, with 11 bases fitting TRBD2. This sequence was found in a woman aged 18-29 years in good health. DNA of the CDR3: TGTGCCAGCAGGCAACTAGCGGGAGTCCCCACAGATACGCAGTATTTT. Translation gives CASRQLAGVPTDTQYF.